This T cell receptor beta chain was profiled in a study of blood T cell repertoires in COVID-19. The wider study: T cells, B-cell-depleted T cells, or PBMCs supplied cDNA or gDNA.

Only one count was recorded for this clone. Profiled with immunoSEQ multiplex PCR; TCRdb holds only in-frame clones, not every one. Of 97,000 or so clones in the sample, 70% to 90% were seen once. Germline loops: CDR1 LNHDA, CDR2 SQIVND (reference sequence). CDR3 length equals 16 residues. Trimming removed 9 bases from V and 7 bases from J; junction bases left unmatched: 14. The origin of this receptor is a man in his sixties with acute or convalescent COVID-19. The chain links TRBV19 to TRBJ1-5, with 11 bases that match TRBD1. Sequenced: peripheral blood. The CDR3 loop is CASNPLGQGAEQPQHF. The CDR3, as DNA: TGTGCCAGCAACCCCCTAGGACAGGGGGCAGAGCAGCCCCAGCATTTT.